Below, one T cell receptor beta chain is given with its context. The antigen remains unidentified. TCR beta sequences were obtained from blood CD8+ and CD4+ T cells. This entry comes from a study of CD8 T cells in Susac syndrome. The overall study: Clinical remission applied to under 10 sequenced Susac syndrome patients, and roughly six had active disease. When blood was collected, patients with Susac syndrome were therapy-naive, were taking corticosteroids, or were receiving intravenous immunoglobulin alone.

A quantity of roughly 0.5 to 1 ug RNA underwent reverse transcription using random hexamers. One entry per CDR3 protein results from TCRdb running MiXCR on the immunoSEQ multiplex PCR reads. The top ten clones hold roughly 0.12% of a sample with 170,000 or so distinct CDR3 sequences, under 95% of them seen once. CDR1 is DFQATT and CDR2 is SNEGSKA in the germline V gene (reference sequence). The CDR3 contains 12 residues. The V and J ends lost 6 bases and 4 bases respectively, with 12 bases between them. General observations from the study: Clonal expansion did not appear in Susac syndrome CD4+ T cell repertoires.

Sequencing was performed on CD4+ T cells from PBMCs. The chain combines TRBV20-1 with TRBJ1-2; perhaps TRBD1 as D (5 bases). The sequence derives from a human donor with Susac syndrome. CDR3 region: CSAGEGSYGYTF. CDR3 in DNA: TGCAGTGCGGGGGAGGGGTCCTATGGCTACACCTTC.